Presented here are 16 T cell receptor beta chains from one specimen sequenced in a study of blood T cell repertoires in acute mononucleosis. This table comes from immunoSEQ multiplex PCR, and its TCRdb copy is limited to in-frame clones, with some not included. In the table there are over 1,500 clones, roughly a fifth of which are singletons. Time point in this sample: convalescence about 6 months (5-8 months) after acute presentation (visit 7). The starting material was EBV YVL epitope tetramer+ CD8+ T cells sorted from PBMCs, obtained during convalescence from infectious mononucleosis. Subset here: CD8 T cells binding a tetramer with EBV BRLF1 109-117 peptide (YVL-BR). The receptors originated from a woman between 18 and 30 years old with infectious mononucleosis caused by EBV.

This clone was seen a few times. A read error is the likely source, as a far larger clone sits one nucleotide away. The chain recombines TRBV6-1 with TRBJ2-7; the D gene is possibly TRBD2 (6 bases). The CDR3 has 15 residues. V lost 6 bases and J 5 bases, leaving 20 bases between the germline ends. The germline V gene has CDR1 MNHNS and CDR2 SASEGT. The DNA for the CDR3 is TGTGCCAGCAGCTCATTCCGGGACTTCTCGAACGAGCAGTACTTC. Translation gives CASSSFRDFSNEQYF.

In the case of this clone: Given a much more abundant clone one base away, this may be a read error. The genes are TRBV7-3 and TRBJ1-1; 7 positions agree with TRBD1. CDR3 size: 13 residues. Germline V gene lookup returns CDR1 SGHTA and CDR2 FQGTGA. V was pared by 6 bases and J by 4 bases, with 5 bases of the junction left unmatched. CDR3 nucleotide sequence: TGTGCCAGCAGTTCCGCAGGGGGCACTGAAGCTTTCTTT. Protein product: CASSSAGGTEAFF.

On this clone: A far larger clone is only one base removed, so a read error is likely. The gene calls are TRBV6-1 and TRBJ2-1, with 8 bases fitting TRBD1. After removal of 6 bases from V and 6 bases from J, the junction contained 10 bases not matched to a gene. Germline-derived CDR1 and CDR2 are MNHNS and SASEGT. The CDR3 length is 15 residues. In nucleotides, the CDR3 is TGTGCCAGCAGCCCCGACCCGACAGGGGTCAATGAGCAGTTCTTC. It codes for CASSPDPTGVNEQFF.

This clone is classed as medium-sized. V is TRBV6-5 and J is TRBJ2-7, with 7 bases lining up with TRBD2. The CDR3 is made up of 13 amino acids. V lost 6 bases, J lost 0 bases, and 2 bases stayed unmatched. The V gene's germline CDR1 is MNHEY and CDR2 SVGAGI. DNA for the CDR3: TGTGCCAGCAGCTGGACTAGCTCCTACGAGCAGTACTTC. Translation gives CASSWTSSYEQYF.

CDR3 region: CSVGQALFFEQFF. Written as DNA, the CDR3 is TGCAGCGTTGGGCAGGCCCTTTTCTTTGAGCAGTTCTTC. The chain carries TRBV29-1 and TRBJ2-1, with D unclear. Per the germline V gene, CDR1 is SQVTM and CDR2 is ANQGSEA. This CDR3 comprises 13 residues. Trimming took off 4 bases at V and 9 bases at J, with 16 bases between the two ends.

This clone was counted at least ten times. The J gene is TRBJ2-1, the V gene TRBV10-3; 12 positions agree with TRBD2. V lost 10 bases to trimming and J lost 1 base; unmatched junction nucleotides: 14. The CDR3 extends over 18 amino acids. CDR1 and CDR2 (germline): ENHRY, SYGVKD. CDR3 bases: TGTGCCAGCCCACTAGCGGGGGGCCCCATCACATCCTACAATGAGCAGTTCTTC. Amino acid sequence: CASPLAGGPITSYNEQFF.

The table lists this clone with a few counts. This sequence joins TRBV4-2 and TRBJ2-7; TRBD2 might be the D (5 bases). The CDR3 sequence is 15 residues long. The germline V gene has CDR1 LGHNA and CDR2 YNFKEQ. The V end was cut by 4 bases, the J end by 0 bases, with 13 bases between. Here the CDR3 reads CASSPIRGSSYEQYF. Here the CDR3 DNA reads TGTGCCAGCAGCCCCATCAGAGGGTCCTCCTACGAGCAGTACTTC.

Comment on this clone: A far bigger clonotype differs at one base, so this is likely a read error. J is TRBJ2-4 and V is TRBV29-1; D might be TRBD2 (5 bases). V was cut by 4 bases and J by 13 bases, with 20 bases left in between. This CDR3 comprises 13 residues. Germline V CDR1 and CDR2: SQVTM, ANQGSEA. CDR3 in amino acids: CSVVSLLGNEQYF. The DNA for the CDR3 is TGCAGCGTTGTGAGCCTACTAGGGAATGAGCAGTACTTC.

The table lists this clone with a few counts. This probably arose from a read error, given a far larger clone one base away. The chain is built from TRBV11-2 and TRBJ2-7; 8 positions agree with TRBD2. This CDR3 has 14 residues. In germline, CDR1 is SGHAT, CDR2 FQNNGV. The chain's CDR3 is CASSLAAREDEQYF. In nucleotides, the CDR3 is TGCGCCAGCAGCTTGGCGGCGCGGGAGGACGAGCAGTACTTC. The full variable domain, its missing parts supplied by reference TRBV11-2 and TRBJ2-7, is EAGVAQSPRYKIIEKRQSVAFWCNPISGHATLYWYQQILGQGPKLLIQFQNNGVVDDSQLPKDRFSAERLKGVDSTLKIQPAKLEDSAVYLCASSLAAREDEQYFGPGTRLTVT.

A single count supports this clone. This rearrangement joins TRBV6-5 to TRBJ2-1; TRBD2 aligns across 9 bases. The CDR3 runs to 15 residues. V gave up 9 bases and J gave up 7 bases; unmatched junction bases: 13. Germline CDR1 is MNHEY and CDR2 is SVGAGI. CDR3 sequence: CASSQAAGGLNEQFF. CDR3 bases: TGTGCCAGTAGCCAAGCAGCGGGAGGTCTTAATGAGCAGTTCTTC.

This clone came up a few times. CDR3 coding DNA: TGTGCCAGCCTTTCCTTGGCCGGCGAGCAGTACTTC. This sequence encodes CASLSLAGEQYF. The rearrangement uses TRBV13 and TRBJ2-7; D is ambiguous. This CDR3 comprises 12 residues. V shed 8 bases and J shed 6 bases, with 14 bases lying between them. The V gene's germline CDR1 is PRHDT and CDR2 FYEKMQ (reference sequence).

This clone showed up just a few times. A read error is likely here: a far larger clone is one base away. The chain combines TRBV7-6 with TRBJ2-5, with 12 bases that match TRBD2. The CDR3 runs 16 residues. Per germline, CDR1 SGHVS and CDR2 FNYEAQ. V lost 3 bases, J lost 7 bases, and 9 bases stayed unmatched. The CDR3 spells CASSLASGGAAGTQYF. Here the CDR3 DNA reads TGTGCCAGCAGCTTGGCTAGCGGGGGGGCCGCGGGGACCCAGTACTTC.

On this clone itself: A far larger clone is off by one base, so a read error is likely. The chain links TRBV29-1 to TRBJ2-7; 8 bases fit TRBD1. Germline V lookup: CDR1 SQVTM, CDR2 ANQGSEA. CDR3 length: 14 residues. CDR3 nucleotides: TGCGCCAGCAGCCAGGACAGGGACTCCTACGAGCAGTACTTC. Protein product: CASSQDRDSYEQYF.

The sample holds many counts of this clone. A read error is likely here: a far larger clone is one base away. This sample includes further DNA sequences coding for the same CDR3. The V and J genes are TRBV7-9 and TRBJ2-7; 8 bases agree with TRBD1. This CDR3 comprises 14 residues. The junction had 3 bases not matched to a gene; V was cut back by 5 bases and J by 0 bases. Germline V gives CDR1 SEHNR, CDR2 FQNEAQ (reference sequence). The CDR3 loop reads CASSQDRDSYEQYF. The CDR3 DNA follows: TGTGCCAGCAGCCAGGACAGGGACTCCTACGAGCAGTACTTC.

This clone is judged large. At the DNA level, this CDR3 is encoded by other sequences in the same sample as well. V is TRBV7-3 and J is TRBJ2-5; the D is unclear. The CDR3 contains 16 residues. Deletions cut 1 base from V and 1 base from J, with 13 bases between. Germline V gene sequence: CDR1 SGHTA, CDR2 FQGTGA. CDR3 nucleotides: TGTGCCAGCAGCTTAATTGCGGCCCACTCCCAAGAGACCCAGTACTTC. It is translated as CASSLIAAHSQETQYF.

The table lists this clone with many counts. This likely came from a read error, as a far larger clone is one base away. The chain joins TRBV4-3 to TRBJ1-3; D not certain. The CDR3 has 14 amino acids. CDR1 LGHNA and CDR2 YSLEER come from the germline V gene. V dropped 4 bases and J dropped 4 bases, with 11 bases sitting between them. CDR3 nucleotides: TGCGCCAGCAGCCCGGGCGTCACGGGAAACACCATATATTTT. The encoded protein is CASSPGVTGNTIYF.